The T cell receptor beta chain described here comes from a study of blood T cell repertoires in COVID-19. Study overall: Collection of acute and convalescent COVID-19 samples took place in the United States, Italy and Spain. From T cells, B-cell-depleted T cells, or PBMCs came the material, which was cDNA or gDNA.

This CDR3 contains 16 residues. Trimming removed 5 bases at V and 4 bases at J, with 19 bases between. Germline V gives CDR1 SGHRS, CDR2 YFSETQ. Original data processing: Researchers report that nucleated cell counts were estimated from reference gene primer amplification. Sequencing was performed with immunoSEQ multiplex PCR; in TCRdb, only in-frame clones are kept and a portion is missing. V, J and clone size are those of that table, while D and trimming were read from the DNA. The sample includes some 40,000 clones, roughly three quarters seen only once; the top ten take approximately 16%. This receptor was obtained from a man aged 70 or older with acute or convalescent COVID-19. The chain is built from TRBV5-1 and TRBJ2-1; a weak D match, TRBD1 (6 bases). The specimen sequenced was peripheral blood. CDR3 sequence (DNA): TGCGCCAGCAGTTATAAGACCGGGACAAAGTACAATGAGCAGTTCTTC. Its translation is CASSYKTGTKYNEQFF.